This T cell receptor beta chain derives from a study of molecular identifiers for immune sequencing clone quantification. Whole-study findings and limits: Single-cell amounts of spiked Jurkat TCR RNA were reportedly detectable among roughly 950,000 naive cells.

Naive CD8 libraries came from roughly 20,000 to 1,000,000 sorted cells with 10%, 30% or 50% RNA. TCRdb re-derived calls from the PCR reads in MiXCR, one entry per CDR3 protein. The sample carries over 600,000 distinct CDR3 sequences, 20% recorded once. Concerning this clonotype: Its antigen is as yet unknown. A clone one base away is much larger, so this may be a read error.

The trim removed 0 bases at V and 5 bases at J, leaving 0 bases unmatched. There are 12 residues in the CDR3. CDR1 is DFQATT, CDR2 SNEGSKA, per germline (reference sequence). The clonotype comes from a human donor in good health. Some libraries in this study had Jurkat cell RNA spiked in. The gene calls are TRBV20-1 and TRBJ2-5; 7 bases line up with TRBD2. The sequencing sample was made of naive CD8+ T cells from blood, with Jurkat cell RNA spiked in. Stated subset: FACS-sorted CD8+CD4-CCR7+CD45RA+ naive T cells. In DNA, the CDR3 is TGCAGTGCTAGAGAGGGGGGGGAGACCCAGTACTTC. Translation gives CSAREGGETQYF.